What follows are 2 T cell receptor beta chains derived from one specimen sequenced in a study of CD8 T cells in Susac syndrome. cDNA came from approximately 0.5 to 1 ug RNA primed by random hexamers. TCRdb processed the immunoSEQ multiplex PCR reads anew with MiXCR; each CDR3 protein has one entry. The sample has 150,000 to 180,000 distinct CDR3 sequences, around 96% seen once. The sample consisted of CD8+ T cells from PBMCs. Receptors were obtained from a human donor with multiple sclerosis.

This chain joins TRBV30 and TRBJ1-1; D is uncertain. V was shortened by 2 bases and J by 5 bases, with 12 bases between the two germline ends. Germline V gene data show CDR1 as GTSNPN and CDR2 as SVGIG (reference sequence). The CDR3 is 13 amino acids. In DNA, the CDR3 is TGTGCCTGGAGTACCGCGCGCGGGACTGAAGCTTTCTTT. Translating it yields CAWSTARGTEAFF.

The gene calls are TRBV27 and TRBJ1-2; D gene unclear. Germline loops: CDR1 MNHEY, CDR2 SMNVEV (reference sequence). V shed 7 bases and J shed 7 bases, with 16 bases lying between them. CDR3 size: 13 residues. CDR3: CASTGSAGSGYTF. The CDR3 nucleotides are TGTGCCAGCACTGGTTCGGCGGGTAGTGGCTACACCTTC.